These 17 T cell receptor beta chains were sequenced from one sample in a study of blood T cell repertoires in COVID-19. The method was immunoSEQ multiplex PCR; TCRdb's version includes in-frame clones alone and lacks a portion of them. The sample records some 68,000 clones, approximately 88% being singletons. The sequencing input was peripheral blood. Receptors originate from a human donor in a cohort sampled during active COVID-19.

The chain employs TRBV18 and TRBJ2-7; TRBD1 matches 9 bases. In germline, CDR1 is KGHSH, CDR2 LQKENI. Trimming removed 6 bases from V and 1 base from J; junction bases left unmatched: 7. The CDR3 runs to 15 residues. DNA for the CDR3: TGTGCCAGCTCTGCCCGTGGACAGGGGTCCTACGAGCAGTACTTC. This gives the protein CASSARGQGSYEQYF. Drawing the rest from reference TRBV18 and TRBJ2-7, the complete variable domain is NAGVMQNPRHLVRRRGQEARLRCSPMKGHSHVYWYRQLPEEGLKFMVYLQKENIIDESGMPKERFSAEFPKEGPSILRIQQVVRGDSAAYFCASSARGQGSYEQYFGPGTRLTVT.

The chain carries TRBV18 and TRBJ2-3, with 7 bases that match TRBD1. V gave up 4 bases and J gave up 6 bases; unmatched junction bases: 10. From germline, CDR1 is KGHSH and CDR2 LQKENI. The CDR3 loop spans 15 amino acids. CDR3 DNA: TGTGCCAGCTCACGTCGGGACAGATTCACGGATACGCAGTATTTT. It specifies CASSRRDRFTDTQYF.

The chain carries TRBV28 and TRBJ1-5; 9 bases align to TRBD1. The CDR3 totals 14 residues. Germline V gene lookup returns CDR1 MDHEN and CDR2 SYDVKM. V gave up 5 bases and J gave up 7 bases; unmatched junction bases: 6. CDR3 sequence (DNA): TGTGCCAGCAGTACACAGGGGGCTAGGCAGCCCCAGCATTTT. Amino acids: CASSTQGARQPQHF.

The J gene is TRBJ1-6, the V gene TRBV6-6; TRBD1 is a possible D gene (6 bases). Per germline, CDR1 MNHNY and CDR2 SVGAGI (reference sequence). The CDR3 runs to 14 residues. V was clipped by 0 bases and J by 6 bases, with 6 bases between them. The CDR3 DNA is TGTGCCAGCAGTTACTCGGACAGTAATTCACCCCTCCACTTT. It yields the protein CASSYSDSNSPLHF.

V is TRBV6-4 and J is TRBJ2-3, with D hard to call. CDR3 length: 13 residues. V lost 5 bases, J lost 5 bases, and 11 bases lay in between. Germline-derived CDR1 and CDR2 are MRHNA and SNTAGT. The CDR3 here is CASSRERGDTQYF. In DNA, the CDR3 is TGTGCCAGCAGTAGAGAGAGAGGAGATACGCAGTATTTT.

The V call is TRBV27, the J call TRBJ1-6; D not certain. The CDR3 has 12 amino acids. Germline V lookup: CDR1 MNHEY, CDR2 SMNVEV (reference sequence). Trimming removed 2 bases from V and 12 bases from J, with 8 bases in between. CDR3 in DNA: TGTGCCAGCAGTTTAACTGAGGGACCCCTCCACTTT. Translated, it gives CASSLTEGPLHF.

The CDR3 is CASSRTISSYNEQFF. The CDR3 bases are TGTGCCAGCAGCAGGACTATCAGCTCCTACAATGAGCAGTTCTTC. V and J are TRBV2 and TRBJ2-1; tentative D call: TRBD2 (6 bases). V was pared by 6 bases and J by 0 bases, with 12 bases between. The CDR3 loop spans 15 amino acids. Germline CDR1 reads SNHLY; CDR2 reads FYNNEI. The whole variable domain, filled in from reference TRBV2 and TRBJ2-1, reads EPEVTQTPSHQVTQMGQEVILRCVPISNHLYFYWYRQILGQKVEFLVSFYNNEISEKSEIFDDQFSVERPDGSNFTLKIRSTKLEDSAMYFCASSRTISSYNEQFFGPGTRLTVL.

As concerns this clone: In the same sample, other DNA sequences code for this CDR3. This sequence joins TRBV7-2 and TRBJ1-1; D might be TRBD1 (5 bases). There are 13 residues in the CDR3. The V gene's germline CDR1 is SGHTA and CDR2 FQGNSA. Trimming removed 4 bases at V and 5 bases at J, with 11 bases between. CDR3 DNA: TGTGCCAGCAGCTCGCAGGGAGGTACTGAAGCTTTCTTT. As protein: CASSSQGGTEAFF. Full variable domain (rest looked up from reference TRBV7-2 and TRBJ1-1): GAGVSQSPSNKVTEKGKDVELRCDPISGHTALYWYRQSLGQGLEFLIYFQGNSAPDKSGLPSDRFSAERTGGSVSTLTIQRTQQEDSAVYLCASSSQGGTEAFFGQGTRLTVV.

This clone was detected only once. Its ends do not fully match the called genes, so a read error is possible. The chain carries TRBV6-5 and TRBJ1-5; 7 bases are a match to TRBD1. The CDR3 length is 12 residues. Germline-derived CDR1 and CDR2 are MNHEY and SVGAGI. For the CDR3, the DNA is TGTGCCAGCAAAGGGGGCGGAGGGGGTAGGGTTTTT. As protein: CASKGGGGGRVF.

The chain is built from TRBV28 and TRBJ1-4; 7 bases are shared with TRBD1. Germline lookup yields CDR1 MDHEN and CDR2 SYDVKM. CDR3 length equals 18 residues. V trimming: 2 bases; J trimming: 8 bases; junction bases outside the gene matches: 17. Written as DNA, the CDR3 is TGTGCCAGCAGTTTAGAGACAGGGTTTCGTAGTTGGGCGGAAAAACTGTTTTTT. Its protein is CASSLETGFRSWAEKLFF.

The table lists this clone with a few counts. The chain employs TRBV29-1 and TRBJ1-2, with 9 bases fitting TRBD1. The CDR3 totals 12 residues. With 7 bases clipped from V and 10 bases from J, the junction kept 10 bases outside the gene matches. The germline CDR1 and CDR2 sequences are SQVTM and ANQGSEA. CDR3 in amino acids: CSAHPGTGSYTF. CDR3 in DNA: TGCAGCGCGCATCCTGGGACAGGGTCCTACACCTTC.

This chain joins TRBV28 and TRBJ1-1, with D unresolved. Germline loops: CDR1 MDHEN, CDR2 SYDVKM. Trimming took off 3 bases at V and 0 bases at J, with 8 bases between the two ends. The CDR3 loop spans 14 amino acids. The DNA of the CDR3 is TGTGCCAGCAGTTTGCCCCGGTTGAACACTGAAGCTTTCTTT. Its protein is CASSLPRLNTEAFF.

The V and J genes are TRBV6-6 and TRBJ1-4; D unresolved. CDR1 and CDR2 (germline): MNHNY, SVGAGI (reference sequence). The CDR3 covers 15 residues. The ends were cut back, 6 bases at V and 3 bases at J, with 14 bases in the middle. CDR3 region: CASSPMRAANEKLFF. CDR3 in DNA: TGTGCCAGCAGCCCCATGCGGGCCGCTAATGAAAAACTGTTTTTT.

This clone has just one count. The rearrangement uses TRBV25-1 and TRBJ2-7; D is perhaps TRBD1 (6 bases). Germline V lookup: CDR1 MGHDK, CDR2 SYGVNS. CDR3 length: 16 amino acids. Trimming pared 1 base from V and 2 bases from J, leaving 15 bases between. DNA for the CDR3: TGTGCCAGCAGTGAATCCCGGACAGCGTACACCTACGAGCAGTACTTC. Protein: CASSESRTAYTYEQYF.

The rearrangement joins TRBV9 to TRBJ2-3; TRBD2 matches at 7 bases. The CDR3 has 14 residues. J gave up 2 bases and V 3 bases, and 3 bases lay outside the gene matches. Germline CDR1 reads SGDLS; CDR2 reads YYNGEE. The CDR3 region has the DNA TGTGCCAGCAGCGGAAGCGGGAACACAGATACGCAGTATTTT. Protein product: CASSGSGNTDTQYF. Based on the CDR3 plus reference TRBV9 and TRBJ2-3, the full variable domain is DSGVTQTPKHLITATGQRVTLRCSPRSGDLSVYWYQQSLDQGLQFLIQYYNGEERAKGNILERFSAQQFPDLHSELNLSSLELGDSALYFCASSGSGNTDTQYFGPGTRLTVL.

The chain is built from TRBV6-5 and TRBJ2-3; 8 bases line up with TRBD1. J gave up 3 bases and V 6 bases, and 5 bases lay outside the gene matches. The length of the CDR3 is 14 residues. Germline V gene lookup returns CDR1 MNHEY and CDR2 SVGAGI. Here the CDR3 reads CASRQGVKTDTQYF. The DNA of the CDR3 is TGTGCCAGCAGACAGGGGGTGAAAACAGATACGCAGTATTTT.

The chain is built from TRBV7-2 and TRBJ1-2, with TRBD1 matching 8 bases. From germline, CDR1 is SGHTA and CDR2 FQGNSA. The CDR3 contains 13 residues. Losses at the gene ends were 7 bases for V and 6 bases for J; bases not matched to a gene: 7. CDR3 in DNA: TGTGCCAGCACTCTCAGGGGGCGAGATGGCTACACCTTC. Translating gives CASTLRGRDGYTF.